These 24 T cell receptor beta chains share one sample of origin, sequenced in a study of blood T cell repertoires in COVID-19. Clones were read by immunoSEQ multiplex PCR, and TCRdb kept only the in-frame ones, dropping some. The sample has roughly 440,000 clones; 88% are singletons. Sequences were obtained from peripheral blood. The receptors originated from a woman in her forties or fifties with COVID-19, enrolled during active disease.

The chain recombines TRBV27 with TRBJ1-1, with TRBD1 as a possible D gene (6 bases). Per germline, CDR1 MNHEY and CDR2 SMNVEV (reference sequence). The CDR3 has 12 residues. Trimming removed 6 bases from V and 6 bases from J, with 11 bases in between. The CDR3 region is CASRTGGAEAFF. In DNA, the CDR3 is TGTGCCAGCAGGACAGGTGGAGCTGAAGCTTTCTTT.

This clone was recorded only once. One end of the junction fails to match germline, which may point to a read error. The V and J genes are TRBV14 and TRBJ1-2; D remains unclear. The length of the CDR3 is 12 residues. Germline V gene data show CDR1 as SGHDN and CDR2 as FVKESK. The CDR3 protein is CASSPSSNTLDF. The CDR3 region has the DNA TGTGCCAGCAGCCCTAGTTCAAATACCTTAGACTTC.

J is TRBJ1-1 and V is TRBV12-3 or TRBV12-4; weak D call: TRBD1 (5 bases). The CDR3 has 13 residues. The V and J ends lost 4 bases and 3 bases respectively, with 9 bases between them. The chain's CDR3 is CASSWTHYTEAFF. The CDR3 DNA follows: TGTGCCAGCAGTTGGACACATTACACTGAAGCTTTCTTT.

The chain links TRBV19 to TRBJ2-1, with 9 bases matching TRBD2. The CDR3 consists of 16 residues. Germline CDR1 reads LNHDA; CDR2 reads SQIVND (reference sequence). The junction had 7 bases not matched to a gene; V was cut back by 1 base and J by 6 bases. CDR3 protein: CASSIGERGAGNEQFF. The CDR3 region has the DNA TGTGCCAGTAGTATAGGAGAGCGGGGGGCAGGCAATGAGCAGTTCTTC. Supplemented by reference TRBV19 and TRBJ2-1, the full variable domain reads DGGITQSPKYLFRKEGQNVTLSCEQNLNHDAMYWYRQDPGQGLRLIYYSQIVNDFQKGDIAEGYSVSREKKESFPLTVTSAQKNPTAFYLCASSIGERGAGNEQFFGPGTRLTVL.

This clone was observed a single time. The V and J genes are TRBV5-1 and TRBJ1-2, with D uncertain. V shed 4 bases and J shed 6 bases, with 13 bases lying between them. Germline V gives CDR1 SGHRS, CDR2 YFSETQ. The CDR3 covers 13 residues. CDR3: CASSHGVEDGYTF. The CDR3, as DNA: TGCGCCAGCAGCCACGGGGTGGAGGATGGCTACACCTTC.

The rearrangement joins TRBV6-5 to TRBJ1-2, with D hard to call. CDR3 length: 11 residues. Trimming took 4 bases from V and 11 from J, leaving 11 bases between them. From germline, CDR1 is MNHEY and CDR2 SVGAGI. CDR3 in amino acids: CASSSRTGYTF. The CDR3 DNA reads TGTGCCAGCAGTTCACGGACGGGGTACACCTTC.

The chain links TRBV5-6 to TRBJ2-3; 9 bases line up with TRBD2. The CDR3 totals 16 residues. J lost 3 bases, V lost 0 bases, and 5 bases had no gene match. Germline CDR1 SGHDT, CDR2 YYEEEE. This CDR3 reads CASSLEGSGGTDTQYF. CDR3 in DNA: TGTGCCAGCAGCTTGGAGGGCAGCGGGGGGACAGATACGCAGTATTTT.

CDR3 protein: CASTPGQGQGDGYTF. In nucleotides, the CDR3 is TGTGCCAGCACCCCTGGACAGGGACAAGGCGATGGCTACACCTTC. The rearrangement links TRBV2 to TRBJ1-2; 8 bases map to TRBD1. CDR1 SNHLY and CDR2 FYNNEI come from the germline V gene. This CDR3 has 15 amino acids. Trimming took 7 bases from V and 6 from J; bases not matched to a gene: 13.

V is TRBV6-4 and J is TRBJ2-2; 10 nucleotides match TRBD2. The V segment lost 3 bases and the J segment 2 bases; nucleotides outside the gene matches: 3. This CDR3 region has 16 residues. Germline assignment: CDR1 MRHNA and CDR2 SNTAGT. CDR3 DNA: TGTGCCAGCAGTGAACTAGCGGGGCGAAACACCGGGGAGCTGTTTTTT. Residues: CASSELAGRNTGELFF.

This chain joins TRBV29-1 and TRBJ2-3; 10 positions agree with TRBD2. The CDR3 sequence is 14 residues long. The V and J ends lost 4 bases and 5 bases, in that order; junction bases with no gene match: 6. Germline-derived CDR1 and CDR2 are SQVTM and ANQGSEA. For the CDR3, the DNA is TGCAGCGTTGGAAGCGGGGGGGCCGGAGATACGCAGTATTTT. This translates into CSVGSGGAGDTQYF.

The chain recombines TRBV21-1 with TRBJ2-1; TRBD2, the table's D call, lacks a check against the DNA. TRBV21-1 is reported as a pseudogene. The CDR3 is 17 residues long. CDR3 sequence: CASSKFQRGDSYNEQFF. CDR3 sequence (DNA): TGTGCCAGCAGCAAATTCCAGCGGGGGGACTCCTACAATGAGCAGTTCTTC.

V and J are TRBV6-5 and TRBJ2-7; D is uncertain. V dropped 5 bases and J dropped 0 bases, with 11 bases sitting between them. Germline CDR1 is MNHEY and CDR2 is SVGAGI. The CDR3 covers 14 residues. The chain's CDR3 is CASSKTYSSYEQYF. The CDR3 DNA reads TGTGCCAGCAGTAAGACTTATAGCTCCTACGAGCAGTACTTC.

The chain combines TRBV11-3 with TRBJ2-3; D possibly corresponds to TRBD2 (6 bases). The V and J ends lost 5 bases and 4 bases respectively, with 10 bases between them. Germline V gene data show CDR1 as SGHNT and CDR2 as YENEEA. CDR3 length equals 13 residues. The CDR3 DNA sequence: TGTGCCAGCAGCCGCGGGGAGGCAGATACGCAGTATTTT. Translated: CASSRGEADTQYF.

Turning to this clone: The sample carries other DNA sequences with the same CDR3. V usage is TRBV24-1 and J usage is TRBJ2-1, with D tentatively TRBD1 (5 bases). CDR3 length: 11 amino acids. V lost 9 bases, J lost 6 bases, and 8 bases lay in between. The V gene's germline CDR1 is KGHDR and CDR2 SFDVKD. The CDR3 reads CATSRGNEQFF. CDR3 bases: TGTGCCACCTCTAGGGGCAATGAGCAGTTCTTC.

V gene TRBV3-1 (or the pseudogene TRBV3-2) combines with J gene TRBJ2-1; 11 bases are shared with TRBD2. Trimming at V came to 1 base and at J to 4 bases, leaving 6 bases not matched to a gene. Germline lookup yields CDR1 LGHDT and CDR2 YNNKEL (reference sequence). The CDR3 consists of 17 residues. CDR3: CASSQAGTSGRYNEQFF. CDR3 nucleotide sequence: TGTGCCAGCAGCCAAGCCGGGACTAGCGGCAGGTACAATGAGCAGTTCTTC.

J is TRBJ2-1 and V is TRBV28; unclear D gene. Germline lookup yields CDR1 MDHEN and CDR2 SYDVKM. The V end was cut by 4 bases, the J end by 0 bases, with 13 bases between. The length of the CDR3 is 16 residues. The CDR3: CASSSLLPSSYNEQFF. The CDR3 region has the DNA TGTGCCAGCAGTTCATTACTCCCTAGCTCCTACAATGAGCAGTTCTTC.

The chain is built from TRBV12-5 and TRBJ1-6, with D perhaps matching TRBD1 (6 bases). Trimming took 0 bases from V and 8 from J, leaving 14 bases between them. CDR3 length: 16 residues. In germline, CDR1 is LGHNT, CDR2 FRNRAP. CDR3 amino acids: CASGLVQGKFDSPLHF. The CDR3 nucleotides are TGTGCTAGTGGTTTGGTACAGGGAAAGTTTGATTCACCCCTCCACTTT.

This chain links TRBV19 with TRBJ2-1; 9 nucleotides match TRBD1. The CDR3 has 16 amino acids. Germline V CDR1 and CDR2: LNHDA, SQIVND (reference sequence). Trimming cost V 5 bases and J 9 bases; bases outside gene matches: 14. This chain's CDR3 is CASSEDRGLQTSEQFF. In DNA form, the CDR3 reads TGTGCCAGTAGTGAGGACAGGGGTTTGCAAACAAGTGAGCAGTTCTTC.

This clone was picked up a small number of times. The rearrangement uses TRBV4-2 and TRBJ2-2; a possible D gene is TRBD2 (5 bases). This CDR3 is built from 14 residues. V shed 5 bases and J shed 3 bases, with 10 bases lying between them. Germline V lookup: CDR1 LGHNA, CDR2 YNFKEQ. The CDR3 DNA reads as TGTGCCAGCAGCTTCGGGGTCGACACCGGGGAGCTGTTTTTT. This codes for CASSFGVDTGELFF.

The rearrangement links TRBV5-6 to TRBJ1-3; no clear D gene. Looked up from germline, CDR1 is SGHDT and CDR2 is YYEEEE. This CDR3 is built from 15 residues. With 4 bases removed from V and 0 bases from J, the gap between germline ends came to 11 bases. The CDR3 protein is CASSLRVSSGNTIYF. The CDR3 DNA follows: TGTGCCAGCAGCCTTCGGGTGAGCTCTGGAAACACCATATATTTT. Filled out from reference TRBV5-6 and TRBJ1-3, the complete variable domain reads DAGVTQSPTHLIKTRGQQVTLRCSPKSGHDTVSWYQQALGQGPQFIFQYYEEEERQRGNFPDRFSGHQFPNYSSELNVNALLLGDSALYLCASSLRVSSGNTIYFGEGSWLTVV.

As DNA, the CDR3 is TGCGCCAGCAGCCCAGACAGTAACTATGGCTACACCTTC. The encoded protein is CASSPDSNYGYTF. This sequence joins TRBV5-1 and TRBJ1-2, with D possibly TRBD1 on 5 matching bases. V was pared by 4 bases and J by 1 base, with 8 bases between. The length of the CDR3 is 13 residues. CDR1 is SGHRS and CDR2 is YFSETQ in the germline V gene.

The chain has TRBV12-3 or TRBV12-4 and TRBJ2-5; 7 bases match TRBD2. The V segment lost 5 bases and the J segment 7 bases; nucleotides outside the gene matches: 4. The CDR3 loop spans 12 amino acids. CDR3 DNA: TGTGCCAGCAGTCGCGGGGAGGGGACCCAGTACTTC. Its translation: CASSRGEGTQYF.

This clone has only a few counts. V usage is TRBV30 and J usage is TRBJ1-4; perhaps TRBD1 as D (6 bases). Trimming took off 3 bases at V and 3 bases at J, with 14 bases between the two ends. Per germline, CDR1 GTSNPN and CDR2 SVGIG (reference sequence). The CDR3 is 15 amino acids. Here the CDR3 reads CAWSLPGHANEKLFF. As DNA, the CDR3 is TGTGCCTGGAGCCTTCCGGGACATGCTAATGAAAAACTGTTTTTT. Full variable domain (outside the CDR3, taken from reference TRBV30 and TRBJ1-4): SQTIHQWPATLVQPVGSPLSLECTVEGTSNPNLYWYRQAAGRGLQLLFYSVGIGQISSEVPQNLSASRPQDRQFILSSKKLLLSDSGFYLCAWSLPGHANEKLFFGSGTQLSVL.

The rearrangement uses TRBV28 and TRBJ1-1; perhaps TRBD1 as D (5 bases). The V gene's germline CDR1 is MDHEN and CDR2 SYDVKM. V lost 1 base and J 8 bases, leaving 11 bases between the germline ends. This CDR3 is 13 amino acids long. DNA of the CDR3: TGTGCCAGCAGTTTATTATCGGGACTGGAAGCTTTCTTT. The encoded protein is CASSLLSGLEAFF.